This entry describes one TCR beta chain. This record comes from a study of blood T cell repertoires in COVID-19. Study-wide background: The United States, Italy and Spain were the sources of the acute and convalescent COVID-19 samples. The cDNA or gDNA used as material had been derived from T cells, B-cell-depleted T cells, or PBMCs.

In the original workflow: Amplified reference gene primers provided the basis for estimating nucleated cell counts. Here immunoSEQ multiplex PCR was the method, and the copy in TCRdb shows in-frame clones only, minus some. That table gives V, J and clone size, and the DNA gave D and trimming. The data hold about 64,000 clones, with around 84% observed a single time. CDR3 length: 15 amino acids. J lost 6 bases, V lost 4 bases, and 5 bases had no gene match. From germline, CDR1 is MNHNY and CDR2 SVGAGI (reference sequence). Sequencing used peripheral blood. This clonotype was obtained from a woman aged 55-70 years with acute or convalescent COVID-19. The chain uses TRBV6-6 and TRBJ2-2, with 10 bases aligning to TRBD1. The CDR3 DNA sequence: TGTGCCAGCAGTTTAAGACAGGGGGCCTCCGGGGAGCTGTTTTTT. Its protein is CASSLRQGASGELFF.